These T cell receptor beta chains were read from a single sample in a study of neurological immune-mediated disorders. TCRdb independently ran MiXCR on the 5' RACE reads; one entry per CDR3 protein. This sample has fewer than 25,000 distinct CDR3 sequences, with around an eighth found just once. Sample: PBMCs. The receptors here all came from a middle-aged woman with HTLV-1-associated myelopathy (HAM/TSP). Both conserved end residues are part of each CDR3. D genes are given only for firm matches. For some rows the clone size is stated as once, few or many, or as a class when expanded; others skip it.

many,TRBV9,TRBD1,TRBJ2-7,CASSAWGQGSHEQYF,TGTGCCAGCAGCGCCTGGGGACAGGGGAGCCACGAGCAGTACTTC
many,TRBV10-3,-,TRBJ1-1,CAISVEANTEAFF,TGTGCCATCAGTGTAGAGGCGAACACTGAAGCTTTCTTT
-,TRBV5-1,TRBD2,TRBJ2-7,CASIPRLAAYEQYF,TGCGCCAGCATCCCCCGTCTAGCGGCCTACGAGCAGTACTTC
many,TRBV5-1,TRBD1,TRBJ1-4,CASSFGQAINEKLFF,TGCGCCAGCAGCTTTGGACAGGCGATTAATGAAAAACTGTTTTTT
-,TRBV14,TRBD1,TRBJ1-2,CASSRSGQGDPYGYTF,TGTGCCAGCAGCCGCTCCGGACAGGGGGACCCCTATGGCTACACCTTC
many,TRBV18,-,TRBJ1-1,CASSPDITNTEAFF,TGTGCCAGCTCACCTGATATAACGAACACTGAAGCTTTCTTT
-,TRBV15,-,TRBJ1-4,CATSRDPGATNEKLFF,TGTGCCACCAGCCGTGATCCGGGCGCAACTAATGAAAAACTGTTTTTT
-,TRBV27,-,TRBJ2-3,CASSPVRLNQPQYF,TGTGCCAGCAGTCCCGTACGTCTTAATCAGCCCCAGTATTTT
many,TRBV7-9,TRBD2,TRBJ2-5,CASSPSGGGETQYF,TGTGCCAGCAGCCCTAGCGGGGGAGGAGAGACCCAGTACTTC
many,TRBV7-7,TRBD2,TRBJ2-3,CASSLSGTSPDTQYF,TGTGCCAGCAGCTTGTCCGGGACTAGCCCAGATACGCAGTATTTT
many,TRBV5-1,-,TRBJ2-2,CASSLPGGTGELFF,TGCGCCAGCAGCCTACCGGGCGGCACCGGGGAGCTGTTTTTT
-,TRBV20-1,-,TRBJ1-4,CSARVAGDARVATNEKLFF,TGCAGTGCTAGAGTCGCAGGAGACGCAAGGGTCGCAACTAATGAAAAACTGTTTTTT
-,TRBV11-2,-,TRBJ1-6,CASSFRSSYNSPLHF,TGTGCCAGCAGCTTCCGGAGCTCCTATAATTCACCCCTCCACTTT
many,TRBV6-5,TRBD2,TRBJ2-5,CASSYPTSGGQETQYF,TGTGCCAGCAGTTACCCCACTAGCGGGGGGCAAGAGACCCAGTACTTC
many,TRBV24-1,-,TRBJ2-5,CATAPSRGTQYF,TGTGCCACCGCGCCCTCGAGGGGGACCCAGTACTTC
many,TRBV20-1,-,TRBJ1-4,CSASPGGNEKLFF,TGCAGTGCTAGTCCGGGGGGGAATGAAAAACTGTTTTTT
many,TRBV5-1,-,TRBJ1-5,CASSLGDRNQPQHF,TGCGCCAGCAGCTTGGGGGACCGCAATCAGCCCCAGCATTTT
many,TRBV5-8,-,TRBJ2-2,CASSLRGNAGELFF,TGTGCCAGCAGCTTGAGGGGAAACGCCGGGGAGCTGTTTTTT
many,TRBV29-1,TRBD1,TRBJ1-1,CSVAFQGATEAFF,TGCAGCGTTGCCTTCCAGGGGGCCACTGAAGCTTTCTTT
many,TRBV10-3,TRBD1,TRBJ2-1,CAISESGGQPSSYNEQFF,TGTGCCATCAGTGAGTCTGGGGGACAGCCGAGCTCCTACAATGAGCAGTTCTTC
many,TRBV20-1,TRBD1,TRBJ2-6,CSASADRGRLFGANVLTF,TGCAGTGCCTCCGCGGACAGGGGGCGACTGTTTGGGGCCAACGTCCTGACTTTC
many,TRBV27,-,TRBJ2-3,CASSFAGSTDTQYF,TGTGCCAGCAGTTTCGCAGGCAGCACAGATACGCAGTATTTT
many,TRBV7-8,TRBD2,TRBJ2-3,CASSRGVAGGSTDTQYF,TGTGCCAGCAGCCGGGGTGTCGCGGGGGGGTCCACAGATACGCAGTATTTT
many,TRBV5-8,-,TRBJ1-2,CASKGFYGYTF,TGTGCCAGCAAAGGGTTCTATGGCTACACCTTC
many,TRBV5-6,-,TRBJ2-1,CASSLVAGEGYNEQFF,TGTGCCAGCAGCTTGGTAGCAGGGGAGGGCTACAATGAGCAGTTCTTC
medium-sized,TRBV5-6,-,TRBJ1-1,CASSLEPDTEAFF,TGTGCCAGCAGCTTGGAGCCAGACACTGAAGCTTTCTTT
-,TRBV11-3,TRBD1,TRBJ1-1,CASSATGRNTEAFF,TGTGCCAGCAGCGCGACAGGGAGGAACACTGAAGCTTTCTTT
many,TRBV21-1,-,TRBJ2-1,CASSKEEPGLVNNEQFF,TGTGCCAGCAGCAAAGAAGAGCCAGGTCTCGTAAACAATGAGCAGTTCTTC
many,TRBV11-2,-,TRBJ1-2,CASSLDVDIYTF,TGTGCCAGCAGCTTAGATGTCGACATCTACACCTTC
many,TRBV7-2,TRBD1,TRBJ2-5,CASSLGQAGETQYF,TGTGCCAGCAGCCTGGGACAGGCGGGAGAGACCCAGTACTTC
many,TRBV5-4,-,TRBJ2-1,CASSLPGGSYNEQFF,TGTGCCAGCAGCTTGCCAGGGGGGTCCTACAATGAGCAGTTCTTC
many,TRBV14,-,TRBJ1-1,CASSPYLTVNTEAFF,TGTGCCAGCAGCCCCTATCTTACGGTGAACACTGAAGCTTTCTTT
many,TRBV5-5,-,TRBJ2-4,CASSLGQGGAKNIQYF,TGTGCCAGCAGCTTGGGGCAGGGGGGAGCCAAAAACATTCAGTACTTC